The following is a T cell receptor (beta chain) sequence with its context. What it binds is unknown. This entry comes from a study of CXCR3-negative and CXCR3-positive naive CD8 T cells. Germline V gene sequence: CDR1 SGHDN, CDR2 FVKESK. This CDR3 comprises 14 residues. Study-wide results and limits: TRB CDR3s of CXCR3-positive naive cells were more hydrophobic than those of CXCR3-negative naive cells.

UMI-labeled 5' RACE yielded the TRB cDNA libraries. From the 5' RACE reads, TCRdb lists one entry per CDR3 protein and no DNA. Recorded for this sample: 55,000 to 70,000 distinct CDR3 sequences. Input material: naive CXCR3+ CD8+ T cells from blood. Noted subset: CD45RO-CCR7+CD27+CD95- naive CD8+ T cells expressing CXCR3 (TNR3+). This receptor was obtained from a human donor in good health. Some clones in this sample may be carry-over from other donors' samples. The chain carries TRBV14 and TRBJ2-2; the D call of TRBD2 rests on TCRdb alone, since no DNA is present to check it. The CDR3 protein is CASSQRTYTGELFF.